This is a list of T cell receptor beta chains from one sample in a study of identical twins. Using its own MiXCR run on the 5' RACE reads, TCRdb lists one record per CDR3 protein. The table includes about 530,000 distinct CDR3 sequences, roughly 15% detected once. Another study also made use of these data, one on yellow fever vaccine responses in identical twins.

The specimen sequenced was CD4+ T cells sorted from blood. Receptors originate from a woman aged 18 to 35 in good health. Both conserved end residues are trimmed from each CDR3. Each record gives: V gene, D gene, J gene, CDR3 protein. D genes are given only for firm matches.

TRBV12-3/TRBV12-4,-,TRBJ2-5,ASSLPGSQETQY
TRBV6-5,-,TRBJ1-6,ASSYSKGRDSPLH
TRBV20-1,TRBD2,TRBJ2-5,SATGGPGDETQY
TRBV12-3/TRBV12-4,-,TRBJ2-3,ASRTTVTDTQY
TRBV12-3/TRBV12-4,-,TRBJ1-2,ASSLVSGSSYGYT
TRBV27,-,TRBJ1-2,ASSSGRTAIYGYT
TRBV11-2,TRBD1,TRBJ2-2,ASSWTGGGELF
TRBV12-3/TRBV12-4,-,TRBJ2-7,ASSFSGRYEQY
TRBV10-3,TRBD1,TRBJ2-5,AIGTGPGTQY
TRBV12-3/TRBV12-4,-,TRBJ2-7,ASSDSYVEQY
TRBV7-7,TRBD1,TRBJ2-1,ASSSPDRGRWPSSYNEQF
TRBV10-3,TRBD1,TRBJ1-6,AISEAGTGAGSPLH
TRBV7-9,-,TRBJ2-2,ASTPQGGTGELF
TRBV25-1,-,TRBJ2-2,ASSDIVGFGGLF
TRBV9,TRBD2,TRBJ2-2,ASSPGTSASGELF
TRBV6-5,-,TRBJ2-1,ASSHKGGEQF
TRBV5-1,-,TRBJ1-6,ASSLSRDSYNSPLH